This record looks at one T cell receptor beta chain sequence and its context. CDR1 is SEHNR and CDR2 is FQNEAQ in the germline V gene (reference sequence). V was pared by 5 bases and J by 6 bases, with 5 bases of the junction left unmatched. This CDR3 contains 13 residues. Expressed TCRB transcripts got sequenced, as all isolated RNA was reverse transcribed. Sequenced by immunoSEQ multiplex PCR; TCRdb stores in-frame clones only, minus some. This table holds approximately 380,000 clones, about 14% found once. This sample was taken from a study of beta chain features in type 1 diabetes. Input material: naive CD4+ T cells from blood. This receptor was taken from a woman aged 18-29 years in good health. V and J are TRBV7-9 and TRBJ1-1, with TRBD1 matching 8 bases. The DNA of the CDR3 is TGTGCCAGCAGCCAGACAGGGGTAGCTGAAGCTTTCTTT. Encoded protein: CASSQTGVAEAFF. Full variable domain (missing parts from reference TRBV7-9 and TRBJ1-1): DTGVSQNPRHKITKRGQNVTFRCDPISEHNRLYWYRQTLGQGPEFLTYFQNEAQLEKSRLLSDRFSAERPKGSFSTLEIQRTEQGDSAMYLCASSQTGVAEAFFGQGTRLTVV.